The 17 T cell receptor beta chains presented below share a single source sample, sequenced in a study of blood T cell repertoires in COVID-19. Using immunoSEQ multiplex PCR, the repertoire was profiled, and TCRdb retains in-frame clones only, with some absent. The sample lists 280,000 or so clones; 90% were seen once. The sequenced material came from PBMCs or T cells enriched from blood (not recorded which). The receptors come from a woman between 18 and 30 years old with acute COVID-19.

The chain recombines TRBV7-6 with TRBJ2-1, with D possibly matching TRBD1 (5 bases). CDR1 and CDR2 from the germline V gene are SGHVS and FNYEAQ. The CDR3 loop spans 17 amino acids. Trimming left V 5 bases short and J 6 bases short, with 23 bases between. Here the CDR3 reads CASSRTRTDSPTNEQFF. In nucleotides, the CDR3 is TGTGCCAGCAGCCGAACCCGAACCGACAGTCCCACCAATGAGCAGTTCTTC.

This clone appeared a single time. This chain links TRBV10-1 with TRBJ1-1, with D unclear. The CDR3 length is 14 residues. Per germline, CDR1 WNHNN and CDR2 SYGVQD (reference sequence). V was trimmed by 0 bases and J by 3 bases, leaving 8 bases between them. CDR3 DNA sequence: TGCGCCAGCAGTGAGTCGAGGGATTACACTGAAGCTTTCTTT. Translating it yields CASSESRDYTEAFF.

The V and J genes are TRBV19 and TRBJ2-7; unclear D gene. Trimming cost V 1 base and J 3 bases, with 7 bases left between them. CDR1 and CDR2 from the germline V gene are LNHDA and SQIVND (reference sequence). The CDR3 totals 13 residues. CDR3 sequence reads: CASSIATVYEQYF. CDR3 coding DNA: TGTGCCAGTAGTATAGCTACAGTCTACGAGCAGTACTTC.

This sequence joins TRBV5-1 and TRBJ1-4, with D maybe TRBD1 (5 bases). The V end lost 4 bases, the J end lost 5 bases, and 15 bases lay between the germline ends. CDR3 length: 15 amino acids. CDR1 and CDR2 from the germline V gene are SGHRS and YFSETQ. CDR3 sequence: CASSLGTQRNEKLFF. The CDR3 DNA follows: TGCGCCAGCAGCCTAGGGACTCAGCGGAATGAAAAACTGTTTTTT.

This chain joins TRBV7-2 and TRBJ1-5; 7 nucleotides align to TRBD1. Germline lookup yields CDR1 SGHTA and CDR2 FQGNSA. The CDR3 length is 14 residues. V lost 5 bases, J lost 5 bases, and 6 bases stayed unmatched. The CDR3 nucleotides are TGTGCCAGCAGCCCTGGGACAGATGATCAGCCCCAGCATTTT. It codes for CASSPGTDDQPQHF.

The chain has TRBV18 and TRBJ2-7, with D perhaps TRBD1 (6 bases). This CDR3 region has 12 residues. Germline values: CDR1 KGHSH, CDR2 LQKENI. V lost 6 bases to trimming and J lost 4 bases, with 10 bases between them. The CDR3 DNA is TGTGCCAGCTCCCCAGGACAGTACGAGCAGTACTTC. Protein: CASSPGQYEQYF.

The rearrangement uses TRBV28 and TRBJ2-3, with 10 nucleotides matching TRBD2. CDR1 is MDHEN, CDR2 SYDVKM, per germline. Trimming cost V 6 bases and J 2 bases; bases outside gene matches: 5. The CDR3 spans 15 residues. DNA of the CDR3: TGTGCCAGCAGAATAGCGGGAGGAGCCACAGATACGCAGTATTTT. Protein product: CASRIAGGATDTQYF.

This rearrangement joins TRBV18 to TRBJ1-1; TRBD1 matches at 7 bases. This CDR3 comprises 16 residues. Per the germline V gene, CDR1 is KGHSH and CDR2 is LQKENI. The V gene end was trimmed by 4 bases and the J gene end by 0 bases; junction bases not matched to a gene: 8. The chain's CDR3 is CASSQLPGTVNTEAFF. CDR3 nucleotide sequence: TGTGCCAGCTCACAACTTCCCGGGACAGTGAACACTGAAGCTTTCTTT.

This clone has a single count. The chain has TRBV6-5 and TRBJ1-3; D might be TRBD1 (5 bases). This CDR3 is 14 amino acids long. Trimming pared 10 bases from V and 0 bases from J, leaving 13 bases between. Germline CDR1 and CDR2: MNHEY and SVGAGI. The CDR3 sequence is CATIGGISGNTIYF. The CDR3 bases are TGTGCCACCATCGGGGGGATCTCTGGAAACACCATATATTTT.

The gene calls are TRBV5-6 and TRBJ2-5, with TRBD2 matching 15 bases. The length of the CDR3 is 17 residues. Germline V CDR1 and CDR2: SGHDT, YYEEEE. J lost 5 bases, V lost 4 bases, and 9 bases had no gene match. The CDR3 loop is CASSQGTSGRFGETQYF. The CDR3 DNA reads TGTGCCAGCAGCCAAGGGACTAGCGGGAGGTTCGGCGAGACCCAGTACTTC.

This clone has only one observation. V usage is TRBV18 and J usage is TRBJ2-1; 8 nucleotides align to TRBD2. J gave up 15 bases and V 8 bases, and 9 bases lay outside the gene matches. CDR1 is KGHSH, CDR2 LQKENI, per germline. CDR3 length equals 11 residues. This chain's CDR3 is CASTTGTSSFF. The CDR3, as DNA: TGTGCCAGCACAACCGGGACTAGTTCGTTCTTC.

The chain is built from TRBV7-9 and TRBJ2-1; no firm D call. Trimming left V 0 bases short and J 7 bases short, with 13 bases between. The CDR3 is made up of 15 amino acids. Germline lookup yields CDR1 SEHNR and CDR2 FQNEAQ (reference sequence). The CDR3 region has the DNA TGTGCCAGCAGCTTAGCCGGGTTCGACCGTAATGAGCAGTTCTTC. Translation: CASSLAGFDRNEQFF. Filled out from reference TRBV7-9 and TRBJ2-1, the complete variable domain reads DTGVSQNPRHKITKRGQNVTFRCDPISEHNRLYWYRQTLGQGPEFLTYFQNEAQLEKSRLLSDRFSAERPKGSFSTLEIQRTEQGDSAMYLCASSLAGFDRNEQFFGPGTRLTVL.

The V call is TRBV27, the J call TRBJ2-2, with 9 bases aligning to TRBD1. This CDR3 contains 16 residues. Germline lookup yields CDR1 MNHEY and CDR2 SMNVEV (reference sequence). V lost 4 bases to trimming and J lost 6 bases; unmatched junction nucleotides: 9. The CDR3 spells CASSSRDRVLAGELFF. DNA for the CDR3: TGTGCCAGCAGTTCCCGGGACAGGGTGTTGGCCGGGGAGCTGTTTTTT.

This clone appeared a few times. The CDR3 region is CASSPIRGSTDTQYF. DNA for the CDR3: TGTGCCAGCAGTCCCATAAGGGGGAGCACAGATACGCAGTATTTT. The genes are TRBV6-5 and TRBJ2-3; D is possibly TRBD1 (6 bases). The CDR3 is made up of 15 amino acids. Deletions cut 5 bases from V and 0 bases from J, with 12 bases between. The V gene's germline CDR1 is MNHEY and CDR2 SVGAGI.

The chain employs TRBV6-4 and TRBJ2-3; 7 positions agree with TRBD1. The CDR3 is 16 residues long. The J segment lost 0 bases and the V segment lost 6 bases, leaving 9 bases of the junction unmatched. The germline CDR1 and CDR2 sequences are MRHNA and SNTAGT. CDR3 nucleotides: TGTGCCAGCAGCCCGCGTCGACAGGGTAGCACAGATACGCAGTATTTT. Amino acid sequence: CASSPRRQGSTDTQYF.

This clone appeared a single time. The genes are TRBV5-6 and TRBJ1-5, with TRBD1 identical over 7 bases. The trim removed 4 bases at V and 9 bases at J, leaving 10 bases unmatched. This CDR3 is built from 14 residues. CDR1 is SGHDT and CDR2 is YYEEEE in the germline V gene. CDR3 sequence: CASSVGTALLPQHF. As DNA, the CDR3 is TGTGCCAGCAGCGTGGGGACAGCCCTTTTGCCCCAGCATTTT.

This chain joins TRBV6-6 and TRBJ2-5; 8 positions agree with TRBD1. The CDR3 is 15 amino acids. Germline CDR1 MNHNY, CDR2 SVGAGI (reference sequence). Trimming took 5 bases from V and 4 from J; bases not matched to a gene: 9. The CDR3 loop is CASSDTTGDVETQYF. The CDR3 nucleotides read TGTGCCAGCAGTGATACGACAGGGGACGTAGAGACCCAGTACTTC.